The clone carrying this T cell receptor (beta chain) was detected a few times. Patients underwent thyroid surgery, and none had received any treatment before it. These data are taken from a study of metastatic and nonmetastatic thyroid tumors. About the study: Patients with malignant and benign thyroid disease provided blood and tumor or nodule tissue, whose repertoires were compared.

TCRdb re-called clones from the PCR reads using MiXCR. The sample shows about 20,000 clones, roughly 22% of them seen only once. Per the germline V gene, CDR1 is MNHNS and CDR2 is SASEGT. This CDR3 comprises 15 residues. The source material was adjacent normal tissue. The chain couples TRBV6-1 to TRBJ2-7; 10 nucleotides agree with TRBD2. The clonotype comes from a female donor with papillary thyroid cancer or a benign thyroid nodule (not recorded which). Some clones in this sample may be carry-over from other donors' samples. The CDR3 DNA reads as TGTGTCATCAGTGAACCTAGCGGGAGCTTGAACGAGCAGTACTTC. Translated, it gives CVISEPSGSLNEQYF.